These 27 T cell receptor beta chains came from one sample sequenced in a study of blood T cell repertoires in COVID-19. TCRdb's table, derived via immunoSEQ multiplex PCR, lists solely in-frame clones and lacks some. The table lists 150,000 to 200,000 clones, around four fifths of them singletons. The sample taken for sequencing was PBMCs or T cells enriched from blood (not recorded which). These receptors all stem from a woman aged 45-59 years who had recovered from COVID-19.

The gene calls are TRBV7-6 and TRBJ2-2, with D possibly matching TRBD1 (6 bases). Trimming cost V 5 bases and J 2 bases, with 15 bases left between them. CDR3 size: 16 residues. Germline CDR1 SGHVS, CDR2 FNYEAQ. The CDR3, as DNA: TGTGCCAGCAGCCAGCACCTGGGACAAAACACCGGGGAGCTGTTTTTT. It codes for CASSQHLGQNTGELFF.

V is TRBV18 and J is TRBJ2-6; TRBD1 is a possible D gene (6 bases). Trimming stripped 4 bases from V and 0 bases from J, with 19 bases between. Germline V gene data show CDR1 as KGHSH and CDR2 as LQKENI. This CDR3 contains 19 residues. CDR3 nucleotide sequence: TGTGCCAGCTCACTCCGACAGGCCAAGGACCACTCTGGGGCCAACGTCCTGACTTTC. It yields the protein CASSLRQAKDHSGANVLTF.

The genes are TRBV5-1 and TRBJ2-7; 11 positions agree with TRBD2. Germline values: CDR1 SGHRS, CDR2 YFSETQ. This CDR3 spans 16 amino acids. J lost 2 bases, V lost 4 bases, and 8 bases had no gene match. The CDR3 DNA is TGCGCCAGCAGCGGCGGGACTAGCGGACATACCTACGAGCAGTACTTC. Translating gives CASSGGTSGHTYEQYF.

This clone is a singleton in its sample. The rearrangement uses TRBV7-4 and TRBJ1-5; D unclear. From germline, CDR1 is SGHVT and CDR2 SQSDAQ. V lost 3 bases and J 5 bases, leaving 5 bases between the germline ends. CDR3 length equals 12 residues. In nucleotides, the CDR3 is TGTGCCAGCAGCTTTTCGTATCAGCCCCAGCATTTT. Its protein is CASSFSYQPQHF.

J is TRBJ1-6 and V is TRBV7-2, with 7 bases aligning to TRBD1. Germline trimming cut 2 bases from V and 6 bases from J; bases unmatched to any gene: 1. The CDR3 runs to 14 residues. Germline CDR1 is SGHTA and CDR2 is FQGNSA. The CDR3 sequence is CASSLWDSNSPLHF. As DNA, the CDR3 is TGTGCCAGCAGCTTATGGGACAGTAATTCACCCCTCCACTTT.

The V and J genes are TRBV16 and TRBJ2-7; 9 bases match TRBD1. This CDR3 comprises 15 residues. Germline CDR1 KGHSY, CDR2 FQNENV. The trim removed 0 bases at V and 4 bases at J, leaving 4 bases unmatched. The CDR3 region has the DNA TGTGCCAGCAGCCAATCCGGGACAGGGTGGTACGAGCAGTACTTC. This codes for CASSQSGTGWYEQYF. The full variable domain, in which reference TRBV16 and TRBJ2-7 provide the parts outside the CDR3, is GEEVAQTPKHLVRGEGQKAKLYCAPIKGHSYVFWYQQVLKNEFKFLISFQNENVFDETGMPKERFSAKCLPNSPCSLEIQATKLEDSAVYFCASSQSGTGWYEQYFGPGTRLTVT.

The V gene is TRBV4-3, the J gene TRBJ1-2; D is perhaps TRBD1 (5 bases). V was clipped by 4 bases and J by 1 base, with 13 bases between them. This CDR3 is built from 15 residues. From germline, CDR1 is LGHNA and CDR2 YSLEER. CDR3 loop: CASSLEDTDNYGYTF. The CDR3 DNA sequence: TGCGCCAGCAGCCTAGAGGACACGGATAACTATGGCTACACCTTC.

V usage is TRBV5-5 and J usage is TRBJ1-4; D is uncertain. Germline CDR1 SGHKS, CDR2 YYEKEE (reference sequence). The V end lost 5 bases, the J end lost 8 bases, and 19 bases lay between the germline ends. This CDR3 region has 15 residues. The CDR3 coding sequence is TGTGCCAGCAGTCTCCCCCCGGGTGGAGGAGAAAAACTGTTTTTT. Encoded protein: CASSLPPGGGEKLFF.

Only a few counts were recorded for this clone. Other DNA sequences in this specimen translate into the identical CDR3. The chain links TRBV28 to TRBJ1-2, with no clear D. V was trimmed by 3 bases and J by 2 bases, leaving 4 bases between them. Germline V gene sequence: CDR1 MDHEN, CDR2 SYDVKM. The CDR3 length is 12 residues. DNA for the CDR3: TGTGCCAGCAGTTTGCGGAACTATGGCTACACCTTC. It is translated as CASSLRNYGYTF.

The chain couples TRBV19 to TRBJ1-5; D is uncertain. CDR1 is LNHDA, CDR2 SQIVND, per germline (reference sequence). The CDR3 runs to 16 residues. Trimming pared 4 bases from V and 3 bases from J, leaving 16 bases between. The CDR3 sequence is CASSTILWAPNQPQHF. The CDR3 nucleotides are TGTGCCAGTAGTACTATACTGTGGGCGCCCAATCAGCCCCAGCATTTT.

With respect to this clone: The junction shows a germline mismatch at one end, possibly a read error. The chain recombines TRBV9 with TRBJ1-3; TRBD1 matches at 8 bases. In germline, CDR1 is SGDLS, CDR2 YYNGEE. The CDR3 totals 14 residues. The CDR3 spells CASTSGGSGNTTYF. In DNA, the CDR3 is TGTGCCAGCACTTCAGGGGGCTCTGGAAACACCACATATTTT. Drawing the rest from reference TRBV9 and TRBJ1-3, the complete variable domain is DSGVTQTPKHLITATGQRVTLRCSPRSGDLSVYWYQQSLDQGLQFLIQYYNGEERAKGNILERFSAQQFPDLHSELNLSSLELGDSALYFCASTSGGSGNTTYFGEGSWLTVV.

The chain carries TRBV7-2 and TRBJ1-1; a weak D match, TRBD1 (6 bases). The CDR3 extends over 14 amino acids. Trimming stripped 5 bases from V and 7 bases from J, with 17 bases between. Germline lookup yields CDR1 SGHTA and CDR2 FQGNSA. The CDR3 bases are TGTGCCAGCAGCCTACAGGGAGGGTCCCTTGAAGCTTTCTTT. Translating it yields CASSLQGGSLEAFF.

About this clone: The junction shows a germline mismatch at one end, possibly a read error. V usage is TRBV7-7 and J usage is TRBJ2-5; 8 bases align to TRBD1. The CDR3 runs to 15 residues. Germline V gene sequence: CDR1 SSHAT, CDR2 FNYEAQ (reference sequence). This chain's CDR3 is CASSLFRGPEETQYF. CDR3 DNA sequence: TGTGCTAGCAGCTTATTCAGGGGGCCGGAGGAGACCCAGTACTTC. Complete variable domain (other parts from reference TRBV7-7 and TRBJ2-5): GAGVSQSPRYKVTKRGQDVTLRCDPISSHATLYWYQQALGQGPEFLTYFNYEAQPDKSGLPSDRFSAERPEGSISTLTIQRTEQRDSAMYRCASSLFRGPEETQYFGPGTRLLVL.

A single count supports this clone. The gene calls are TRBV4-3 and TRBJ1-1, with 9 positions matching TRBD1. This CDR3 has 15 residues. Germline lookup yields CDR1 LGHNA and CDR2 YSLEER. The V segment lost 0 bases and the J segment 4 bases; nucleotides outside the gene matches: 3. The CDR3 loop is CASSQEQGALTEAFF. CDR3 sequence (DNA): TGCGCCAGCAGCCAAGAACAGGGGGCACTCACTGAAGCTTTCTTT.

This chain links TRBV29-1 with TRBJ2-3; the D gene is possibly TRBD2 (7 bases). The CDR3 is 13 amino acids. Germline loops: CDR1 SQVTM, CDR2 ANQGSEA. The V gene lost 4 bases and the J gene lost 3 bases, with 11 bases spanning the gap. CDR3 protein: CSVVGGATDTQYF. CDR3 nucleotides: TGCAGCGTTGTTGGGGGGGCAACAGATACGCAGTATTTT.

This clone has at least ten counts. The chain links TRBV4-3 to TRBJ1-2; 9 bases match TRBD1. The CDR3 loop spans 20 amino acids. V lost 1 base, J lost 1 base, and 16 bases stayed unmatched. Germline V gene lookup returns CDR1 LGHNA and CDR2 YSLEER. The DNA of the CDR3 is TGCGCCAGCAGCCAAGGAGGGGGCACAGGGGGCTTCGCTCTTAACTATGGCTACACCTTC. It encodes CASSQGGGTGGFALNYGYTF.

The J gene is TRBJ1-2, the V gene TRBV7-9; D gene uncertain. The germline V gene encodes CDR1 SEHNR and CDR2 FQNEAQ (reference sequence). CDR3 length: 18 amino acids. Trimming shortened V by 0 bases and J by 3 bases, and 20 bases separated the two germline ends. The CDR3 coding sequence is TGTGCCAGCAGCTTAGCGGGGAAGGGAGGCCCTTCACACTATGGCTACACCTTC. Translating it yields CASSLAGKGGPSHYGYTF.

This chain uses TRBV12-3 or TRBV12-4 with TRBJ2-7, with 10 nucleotides matching TRBD2. The CDR3 spans 13 residues. Trimming took 6 bases from V and 6 from J; bases not matched to a gene: 5. The DNA of the CDR3 is TGTGCCAGCAGACTAGCGGGACCGGGCGAGCAGTACTTC. Protein product: CASRLAGPGEQYF.

The gene calls are TRBV24-1 and TRBJ2-2; 9 bases map to TRBD1. V gave up 2 bases and J gave up 2 bases; unmatched junction bases: 5. The CDR3 length is 17 residues. From germline, CDR1 is KGHDR and CDR2 SFDVKD. The CDR3 nucleotides read TGTGCCACCAGTGATTGGAGACAGGGGGGAAACACCGGGGAGCTGTTTTTT. This translates into CATSDWRQGGNTGELFF.

V is TRBV4-3 and J is TRBJ2-5; 11 positions match TRBD1. This CDR3 comprises 15 residues. After removal of 1 base from V and 5 bases from J, the junction contained 3 bases not matched to a gene. CDR1 is LGHNA, CDR2 YSLEER, per germline. The CDR3 here is CASSQGTGGGETQYF. In DNA, the CDR3 is TGCGCCAGCAGCCAAGGGACAGGGGGCGGGGAGACCCAGTACTTC.

The chain recombines TRBV28 with TRBJ1-3, with D possibly TRBD1 on 5 matching bases. With 7 bases removed from V and 4 bases from J, the gap between germline ends came to 8 bases. This CDR3 region has 12 residues. CDR1 is MDHEN, CDR2 SYDVKM, per germline. CDR3 residues: CASTPGGNTIYF. The DNA of the CDR3 is TGTGCCAGCACACCAGGGGGAAACACCATATATTTT.

This CDR3 reads CASSLRERNTGELFF. The CDR3 coding sequence is TGCGCCAGCAGCTTGAGGGAGAGAAACACCGGGGAGCTGTTTTTT. V usage is TRBV5-1 and J usage is TRBJ2-2, with a weak D call TRBD2 (5 bases). Between the trimmed V and J ends, which lost 1 base and 2 bases, there was a span of 9 bases. Germline CDR1 reads SGHRS; CDR2 reads YFSETQ. The CDR3 consists of 15 residues.

The chain recombines TRBV5-1 with TRBJ1-2; TRBD1 matches at 9 bases. The ends lost 4 bases at V and 4 bases at J; junction bases unmatched: 5. CDR3 length: 14 amino acids. Germline-derived CDR1 and CDR2 are SGHRS and YFSETQ. In DNA form, the CDR3 reads TGCGCCAGCAGCGACAGGGGACAGGGCTATGGCTACACCTTC. Residues: CASSDRGQGYGYTF.

The chain couples TRBV15 to TRBJ1-3; D not certain. The CDR3 runs 14 residues. Germline-derived CDR1 and CDR2 are LNHNV and YYDKDF (reference sequence). Trimming removed 4 bases at V and 0 bases at J, with 7 bases between. CDR3 nucleotide sequence: TGTGCCACCAGCAATTACAACTCTGGAAACACCATATATTTT. Its protein product is CATSNYNSGNTIYF.

This sequence joins TRBV27 and TRBJ2-2, with D perhaps matching TRBD1 (7 bases). Per the germline V gene, CDR1 is MNHEY and CDR2 is SMNVEV (reference sequence). The CDR3 is 13 amino acids. V lost 5 bases and J 7 bases, leaving 11 bases between the germline ends. DNA of the CDR3: TGTGCCAGCAGTCAGGGGGGAATCGGGGAGCTGTTTTTT. Translation: CASSQGGIGELFF.

V is TRBV7-8 and J is TRBJ2-1, with 10 bases that match TRBD2. This CDR3 is built from 19 residues. Trimming cost V 0 bases and J 4 bases; bases outside gene matches: 12. Germline V gives CDR1 SGHVS, CDR2 FQNEAQ. The CDR3 sequence is CASSLARVSRLAGYNEQFF. The CDR3, as DNA: TGTGCCAGCAGCTTAGCGCGCGTAAGCCGACTAGCGGGTTACAATGAGCAGTTCTTC. Full variable domain (rest looked up from reference TRBV7-8 and TRBJ2-1): GAGVSQSPRYKVAKRGQDVALRCDPISGHVSLFWYQQALGQGPEFLTYFQNEAQLDKSGLPSDRFFAERPEGSVSTLKIQRTQQEDSAVYLCASSLARVSRLAGYNEQFFGPGTRLTVL.

The chain has TRBV27 and TRBJ2-3; D perhaps matches TRBD1 (6 bases). Germline assignment: CDR1 MNHEY and CDR2 SMNVEV (reference sequence). The CDR3 runs to 15 residues. V was pared by 8 bases and J by 6 bases, with 21 bases between. The CDR3 sequence is CASSKIQGPRDTQYF. The CDR3 nucleotides read TGTGCCAGCTCTAAGATCCAGGGGCCTCGGGATACGCAGTATTTT.